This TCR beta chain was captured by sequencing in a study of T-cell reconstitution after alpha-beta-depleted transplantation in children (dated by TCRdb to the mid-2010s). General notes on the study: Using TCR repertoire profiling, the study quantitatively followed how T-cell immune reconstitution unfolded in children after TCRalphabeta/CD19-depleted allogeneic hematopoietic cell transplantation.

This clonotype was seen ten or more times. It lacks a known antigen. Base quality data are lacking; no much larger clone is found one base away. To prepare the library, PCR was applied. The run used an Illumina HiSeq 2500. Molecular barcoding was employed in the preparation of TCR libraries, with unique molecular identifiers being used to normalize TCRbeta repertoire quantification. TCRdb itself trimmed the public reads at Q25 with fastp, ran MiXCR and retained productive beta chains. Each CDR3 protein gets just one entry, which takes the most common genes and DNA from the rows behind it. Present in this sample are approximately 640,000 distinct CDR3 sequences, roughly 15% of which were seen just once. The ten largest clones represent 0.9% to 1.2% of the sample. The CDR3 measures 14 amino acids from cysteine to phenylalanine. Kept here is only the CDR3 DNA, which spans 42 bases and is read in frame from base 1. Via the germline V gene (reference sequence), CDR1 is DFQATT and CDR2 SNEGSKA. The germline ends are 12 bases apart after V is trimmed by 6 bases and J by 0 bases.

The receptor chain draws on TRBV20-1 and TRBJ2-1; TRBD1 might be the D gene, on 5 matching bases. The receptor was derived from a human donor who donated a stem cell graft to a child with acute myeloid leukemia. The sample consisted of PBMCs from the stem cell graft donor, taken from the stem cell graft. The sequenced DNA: TGCAGTGCCCCTGACAGAAGCTCCTACAATGAGCAGTTCTTC. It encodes CSAPDRSSYNEQFF.